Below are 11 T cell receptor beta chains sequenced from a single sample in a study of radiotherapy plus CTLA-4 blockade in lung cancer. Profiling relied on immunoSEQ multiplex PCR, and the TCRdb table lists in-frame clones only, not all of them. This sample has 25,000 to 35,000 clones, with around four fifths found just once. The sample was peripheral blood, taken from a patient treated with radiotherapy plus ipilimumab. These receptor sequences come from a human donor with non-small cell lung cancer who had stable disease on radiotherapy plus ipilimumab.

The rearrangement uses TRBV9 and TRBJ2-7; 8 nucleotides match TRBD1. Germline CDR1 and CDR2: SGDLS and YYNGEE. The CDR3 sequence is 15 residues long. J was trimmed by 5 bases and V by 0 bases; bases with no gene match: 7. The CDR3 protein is CASSVAMTGVDEQYF. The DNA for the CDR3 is TGTGCCAGCAGCGTAGCTATGACAGGGGTCGACGAGCAGTACTTC.

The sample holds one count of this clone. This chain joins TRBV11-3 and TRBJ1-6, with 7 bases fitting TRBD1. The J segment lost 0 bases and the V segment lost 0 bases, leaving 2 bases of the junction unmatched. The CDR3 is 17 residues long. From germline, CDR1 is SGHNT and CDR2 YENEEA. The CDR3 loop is CASSLEQGCSYNSPLHF. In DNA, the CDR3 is TGTGCCAGCAGCTTAGAACAGGGGTGCTCCTATAATTCACCCCTCCACTTT.

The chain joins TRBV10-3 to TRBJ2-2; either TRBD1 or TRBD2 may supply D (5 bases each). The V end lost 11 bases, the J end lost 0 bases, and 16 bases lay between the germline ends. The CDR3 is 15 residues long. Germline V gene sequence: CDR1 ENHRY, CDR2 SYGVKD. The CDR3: CASAWDGANTGELFF. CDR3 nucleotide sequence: TGTGCCTCCGCCTGGGACGGGGCGAACACCGGGGAGCTGTTTTTT.

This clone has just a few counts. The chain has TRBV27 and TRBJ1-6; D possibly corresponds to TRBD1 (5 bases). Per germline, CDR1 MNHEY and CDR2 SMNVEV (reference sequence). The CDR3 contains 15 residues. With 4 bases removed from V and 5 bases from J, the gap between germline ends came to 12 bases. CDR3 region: CASSSSAGNNSPLHF. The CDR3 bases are TGTGCCAGCAGTTCCTCGGCAGGGAATAATTCACCCCTCCACTTT.

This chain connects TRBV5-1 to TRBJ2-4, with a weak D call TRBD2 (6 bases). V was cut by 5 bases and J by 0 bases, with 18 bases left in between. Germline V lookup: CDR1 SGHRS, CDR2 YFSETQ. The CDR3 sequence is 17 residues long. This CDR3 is CASSLRSGDLAKNIQYF. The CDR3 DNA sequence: TGCGCCAGCAGTCTTAGGTCGGGGGACCTAGCCAAAAACATTCAGTACTTC. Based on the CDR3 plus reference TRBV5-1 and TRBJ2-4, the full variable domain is KAGVTQTPRYLIKTRGQQVTLSCSPISGHRSVSWYQQTPGQGLQFLFEYFSETQRNKGNFPGRFSGRQFSNSRSEMNVSTLELGDSALYLCASSLRSGDLAKNIQYFGAGTRLSVL.

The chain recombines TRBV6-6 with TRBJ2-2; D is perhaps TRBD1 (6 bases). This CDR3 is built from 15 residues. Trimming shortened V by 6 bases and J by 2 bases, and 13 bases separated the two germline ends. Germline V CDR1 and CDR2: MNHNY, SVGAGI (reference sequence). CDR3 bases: TGTGCCAGCAGGGAACAGGGTTTAAACACCGGGGAGCTGTTTTTT. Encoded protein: CASREQGLNTGELFF.

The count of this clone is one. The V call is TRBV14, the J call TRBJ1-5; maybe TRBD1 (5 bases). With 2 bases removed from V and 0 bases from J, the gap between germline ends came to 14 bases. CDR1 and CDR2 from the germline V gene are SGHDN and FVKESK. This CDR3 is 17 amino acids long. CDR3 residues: CASSQTGAGSSNQPQHF. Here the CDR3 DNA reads TGTGCCAGCAGCCAAACAGGTGCGGGATCTAGCAATCAGCCCCAGCATTTT. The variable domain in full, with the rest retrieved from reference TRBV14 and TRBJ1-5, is EAGVTQFPSHSVIEKGQTVTLRCDPISGHDNLYWYRRVMGKEIKFLLHFVKESKQDESGMPNNRFLAERTGGTYSTLKVQPAELEDSGVYFCASSQTGAGSSNQPQHFGDGTRLSIL.

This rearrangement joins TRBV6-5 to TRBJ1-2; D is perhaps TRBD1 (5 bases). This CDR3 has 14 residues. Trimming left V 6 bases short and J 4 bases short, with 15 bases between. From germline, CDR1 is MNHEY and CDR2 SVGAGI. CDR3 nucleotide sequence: TGTGCCAGCAGCGACAGCCTCACGGGCTATGGCTACACCTTC. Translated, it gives CASSDSLTGYGYTF.

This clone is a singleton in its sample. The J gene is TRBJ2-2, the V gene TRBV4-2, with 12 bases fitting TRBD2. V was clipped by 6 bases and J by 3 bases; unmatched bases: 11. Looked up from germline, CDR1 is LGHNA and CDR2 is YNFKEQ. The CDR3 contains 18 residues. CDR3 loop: CASRPTSGGPSDTGELFF. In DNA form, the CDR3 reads TGTGCCAGCAGGCCGACTAGCGGGGGCCCTTCGGACACCGGGGAGCTGTTTTTT.

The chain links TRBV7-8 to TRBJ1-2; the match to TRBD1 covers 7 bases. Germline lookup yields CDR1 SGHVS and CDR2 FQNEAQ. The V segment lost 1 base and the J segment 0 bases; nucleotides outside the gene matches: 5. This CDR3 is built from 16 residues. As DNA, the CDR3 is TGTGCCAGCAGCTTAGAGAGGAGGGGGCCTAACTATGGCTACACCTTC. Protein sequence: CASSLERRGPNYGYTF.

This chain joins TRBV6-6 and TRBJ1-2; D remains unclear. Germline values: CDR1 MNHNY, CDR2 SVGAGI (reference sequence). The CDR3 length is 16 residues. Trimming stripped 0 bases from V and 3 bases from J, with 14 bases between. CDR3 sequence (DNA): TGTGCCAGCAGTTACTCGATGGCGGAACCCCACTATGGCTACACCTTC. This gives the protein CASSYSMAEPHYGYTF.